The clone carrying this T cell receptor (beta chain) appeared a single time. Looked up from germline, CDR1 is SGDLS and CDR2 is YYNGEE. V lost 0 bases and J lost 8; bases outside the gene matches: 7. The CDR3 loop spans 16 amino acids. Method: immunoSEQ multiplex PCR; TCRdb's copy keeps in-frame clones and lacks some. The sample lists 270,000 or so clones, about 86% occurring once. This entry belongs to a study of blood T cell repertoires in COVID-19. Turning to the study itself: The samples span acute and convalescent COVID-19 from the United States, Italy and Spain. Sources were T cells, B-cell-depleted T cells, or PBMCs; the material itself was cDNA or gDNA.

In terms of age and location, participants ranged from roughly 18 to 90 years and lived in 24 US areas. Cohort placement rested on clinical history that participants reported themselves. Sequencing used PBMCs or T cells enriched from blood (not recorded which). The sequence came from a man between 50 and 59 years old who had recovered from COVID-19. The chain is built from TRBV9 and TRBJ2-1; 11 bases line up with TRBD2. The CDR3 reads CASSVGVSGGADEQFF. The DNA of the CDR3 is TGTGCCAGCAGCGTAGGGGTTAGCGGGGGGGCGGATGAGCAGTTCTTC.